Below, one TCR beta chain is given with its context. The sample is drawn from a study of blood T cell repertoires in COVID-19. At the level of the study: Material from acute and convalescent COVID-19 was sourced from the United States, Italy and Spain. PBMCs, B-cell-depleted T cells, or T cells provided the cDNA or gDNA that made up the material.

CDR1 is LNHDA, CDR2 SQIVND, per germline (reference sequence). V shed 7 bases, J shed 12 bases, and the junction held 12 bases outside the gene matches. This CDR3 has 13 amino acids. Sequenced by immunoSEQ multiplex PCR; TCRdb stores in-frame clones only, minus some. This sample carries 350,000 to 450,000 clones, roughly 85% of them seen once, and the ten largest clones take roughly 3.6%. The sample was peripheral blood. The origin of this receptor is a young woman with acute or convalescent COVID-19. This chain joins TRBV19 and TRBJ1-1; TRBD1 aligns across 9 bases. CDR3 in DNA: TGTGCCAGTAATCCGGGACAGGGTCTCAAGTCTTTCTTT. Protein sequence: CASNPGQGLKSFF. The whole variable domain, remainder taken from reference TRBV19 and TRBJ1-1, is DGGITQSPKYLFRKEGQNVTLSCEQNLNHDAMYWYRQDPGQGLRLIYYSQIVNDFQKGDIAEGYSVSREKKESFPLTVTSAQKNPTAFYLCASNPGQGLKSFFGQGTRLTVV.